The 19 T cell receptor beta chains below were found in one sample sequenced in a study of cytotoxic CD8 clonotypes in ibrutinib-treated CLL. The repertoire was sequenced with immunoSEQ multiplex PCR; TCRdb's copy has only in-frame clones and lacks some. The sample holds more than 200,000 clones, just over 70% seen once. The sample in question was PBMCs, obtained after 12 months of ibrutinib treatment. The source of these receptors is a human donor with chronic lymphocytic leukemia.

The V gene is TRBV7-8, the J gene TRBJ1-1; 11 nucleotides line up with TRBD1. V dropped 7 bases and J dropped 5; count of bases not matched to a gene: 6. There are 14 residues in the CDR3. Germline CDR1 SGHVS, CDR2 FQNEAQ. The CDR3 loop reads CASKKDRGLTEAFF. The CDR3, as DNA: TGTGCCAGCAAGAAGGACAGGGGGCTGACTGAAGCTTTCTTT.

This clone was seen a single time. V usage is TRBV6-6 and J usage is TRBJ2-7; possibly TRBD1 for D (6 bases). V was pared by 5 bases and J by 5 bases, with 19 bases between. Germline V lookup: CDR1 MNHNY, CDR2 SVGAGI (reference sequence). The CDR3 extends over 15 amino acids. DNA for the CDR3: TGTGCCAGCAGTCGAGGGCCAGGGGAAGGGCACGAGCAGTACTTC. It codes for CASSRGPGEGHEQYF.

This clone was counted only a few times. The chain joins TRBV19 to TRBJ2-1, with 8 nucleotides matching TRBD2. The CDR3 has 15 residues. From germline, CDR1 is LNHDA and CDR2 SQIVND (reference sequence). Trimming removed 2 bases from V and 8 bases from J; junction bases left unmatched: 8. In nucleotides, the CDR3 is TGTGCCAGTAGTATACAGAGCGGGGGACGGTATGAGCAGTTCTTC. Translation gives CASSIQSGGRYEQFF. The variable domain in full, with the rest retrieved from reference TRBV19 and TRBJ2-1, is DGGITQSPKYLFRKEGQNVTLSCEQNLNHDAMYWYRQDPGQGLRLIYYSQIVNDFQKGDIAEGYSVSREKKESFPLTVTSAQKNPTAFYLCASSIQSGGRYEQFFGPGTRLTVL.

V and J are TRBV28 and TRBJ2-1, with TRBD2 as a possible D gene (5 bases). The CDR3 contains 16 residues. V was clipped by 4 bases and J by 4 bases, with 17 bases between them. The V gene's germline CDR1 is MDHEN and CDR2 SYDVKM. CDR3 loop: CASSSLDGEEYNEQFF. The CDR3 coding sequence is TGTGCCAGCAGTTCCCTAGACGGGGAAGAGTACAATGAGCAGTTCTTC.

The chain joins TRBV9 to TRBJ2-7, with a weak D call TRBD1 (6 bases). From germline, CDR1 is SGDLS and CDR2 YYNGEE. The length of the CDR3 is 15 residues. The V end was cut by 3 bases, the J end by 0 bases, with 13 bases between. CDR3 in amino acids: CASSARDTYSYEQYF. CDR3 nucleotide sequence: TGTGCCAGCAGCGCCCGGGACACCTACTCCTACGAGCAGTACTTC.

This clone was observed once. The genes are TRBV19 and TRBJ2-7; D remains unclear. CDR1 is LNHDA and CDR2 is SQIVND in the germline V gene (reference sequence). This CDR3 region has 13 residues. Between the trimmed V and J ends, which lost 10 bases and 0 bases, there was a span of 13 bases. CDR3 sequence reads: CATPTAVSYEQYF. CDR3 DNA: TGTGCCACCCCAACGGCGGTCTCCTACGAGCAGTACTTC.

CDR3: CASSRPGEFF. The CDR3 region has the DNA TGTGCCAGCAGCCGGCCCGGCGAGTTCTTC. This rearrangement joins TRBV2 to TRBJ2-1; D remains ambiguous. V lost 6 bases, J lost 14 bases, and 11 bases lay in between. This CDR3 contains 10 residues. The germline gives CDR1 SNHLY, CDR2 FYNNEI.

This sequence joins TRBV5-4 and TRBJ1-4; possibly TRBD1 for D (6 bases). Germline CDR1 is SGHNT and CDR2 is YYREEE (reference sequence). Deletions cut 4 bases from V and 8 bases from J, with 21 bases between. This CDR3 has 16 amino acids. CDR3: CASSDSNGGAREKLFF. The DNA for the CDR3 is TGTGCCAGCAGCGACTCCAACGGGGGGGCGCGGGAAAAACTGTTTTTT.

The rearrangement links TRBV28 to TRBJ2-2, with 9 nucleotides matching TRBD2. CDR1 is MDHEN, CDR2 SYDVKM, per germline. This CDR3 is built from 16 residues. With V trimmed by 10 bases and J by 5 bases, 14 bases remained unmatched. DNA for the CDR3: TGTGCCATACACACTCGGCCCCTAGCGGGAACCGGGGAGCTGTTTTTT. The encoded protein is CAIHTRPLAGTGELFF.

This chain connects TRBV27 to TRBJ2-7, with D possibly matching TRBD1 (5 bases). This CDR3 has 15 residues. CDR1 is MNHEY, CDR2 SMNVEV, per germline (reference sequence). Trimming removed 6 bases from V and 1 base from J, with 16 bases in between. CDR3 protein: CASRKGATQSYEQYF. The CDR3 DNA reads TGTGCCAGCAGGAAAGGGGCTACCCAATCCTACGAGCAGTACTTC.

The chain is built from TRBV9 and TRBJ2-1; the D is unclear. V lost 4 bases and J 0 bases, leaving 8 bases between the germline ends. This CDR3 is built from 14 residues. Germline-derived CDR1 and CDR2 are SGDLS and YYNGEE. The DNA of the CDR3 is TGTGCCAGCAGCAGAGGAATCTCCTACAATGAGCAGTTCTTC. This sequence encodes CASSRGISYNEQFF.

The rearrangement uses TRBV19 and TRBJ1-1; possibly TRBD1 for D (6 bases). V was trimmed by 3 bases and J by 2 bases, leaving 7 bases between them. This CDR3 is 13 amino acids long. Germline V CDR1 and CDR2: LNHDA, SQIVND (reference sequence). Here the CDR3 DNA reads TGTGCCAGTAGTATCAGGGGTAACACTGAAGCTTTCTTT. Translation gives CASSIRGNTEAFF.

The chain joins TRBV6-6 to TRBJ2-7; maybe TRBD1 (6 bases). V was trimmed by 7 bases and J by 4 bases, leaving 14 bases between them. This CDR3 spans 13 amino acids. Germline loops: CDR1 MNHNY, CDR2 SVGAGI (reference sequence). This CDR3 is CASTDRTAYEQYF. The CDR3 DNA is TGTGCCAGCACCGACAGGACAGCGTACGAGCAGTACTTC.

V gene TRBV4-3 combines with J gene TRBJ2-7, with 7 bases identical to TRBD1. The CDR3 has 18 residues. Germline-derived CDR1 and CDR2 are LGHNA and YSLEER. V was pared by 2 bases and J by 1 base, with 14 bases of the junction left unmatched. This CDR3 reads CASSQKAVPGQPSYEQYF. The CDR3 region has the DNA TGCGCCAGCAGCCAAAAAGCGGTACCGGGACAGCCATCCTACGAGCAGTACTTC.

This clone was observed at least ten times. V usage is TRBV5-4 and J usage is TRBJ2-7; D uncertain. V dropped 6 bases and J dropped 0 bases, with 10 bases sitting between them. This CDR3 comprises 13 residues. The germline V gene has CDR1 SGHNT and CDR2 YYREEE (reference sequence). The CDR3 DNA is TGTGCCAGCAATCCAGGAAACTCCTACGAGCAGTACTTC. It yields the protein CASNPGNSYEQYF.

This clone appeared a few times. This chain uses TRBV6-1 with TRBJ2-7, with D possibly being TRBD2 (6 bases). V dropped 3 bases and J dropped 6 bases, with 18 bases sitting between them. Germline V gene lookup returns CDR1 MNHNS and CDR2 SASEGT. The CDR3 has 15 amino acids. DNA of the CDR3: TGTGCCAGCAGTGAGAGACAGCCAGGGACTGTCGAGCAGTACTTC. Translated: CASSERQPGTVEQYF.

This clone was recorded only once. This sequence joins TRBV5-1 and TRBJ2-1, with a weak D call TRBD2 (5 bases). The CDR3 spans 14 residues. Germline CDR1 reads SGHRS; CDR2 reads YFSETQ. The V end was cut by 0 bases, the J end by 3 bases, with 7 bases between. The CDR3 spells CASSLVGIYNEQFF. CDR3 sequence (DNA): TGCGCCAGCAGCTTGGTCGGGATCTACAATGAGCAGTTCTTC.

This clone appeared many times. The CDR3 DNA is TGTGCCAGCAGCTTATGGAGGGGGACGCAGCCCCAGCATTTT. It translates to CASSLWRGTQPQHF. V gene TRBV7-2 combines with J gene TRBJ1-5, with D maybe TRBD1 (6 bases). The germline V gene has CDR1 SGHTA and CDR2 FQGNSA. V lost 2 bases to trimming and J lost 7 bases, with 12 bases between them. The CDR3 sequence is 14 residues long.

The chain is built from TRBV11-2 and TRBJ1-2; 9 bases are a match to TRBD1. The junction had 10 bases not matched to a gene; V was cut back by 8 bases and J by 3 bases. The CDR3 runs 15 residues. Germline-derived CDR1 and CDR2 are SGHAT and FQNNGV. In nucleotides, the CDR3 is TGTGCCAGCGGCCTGTCAGGACAGGGGTACTATGGCTACACCTTC. This encodes CASGLSGQGYYGYTF.